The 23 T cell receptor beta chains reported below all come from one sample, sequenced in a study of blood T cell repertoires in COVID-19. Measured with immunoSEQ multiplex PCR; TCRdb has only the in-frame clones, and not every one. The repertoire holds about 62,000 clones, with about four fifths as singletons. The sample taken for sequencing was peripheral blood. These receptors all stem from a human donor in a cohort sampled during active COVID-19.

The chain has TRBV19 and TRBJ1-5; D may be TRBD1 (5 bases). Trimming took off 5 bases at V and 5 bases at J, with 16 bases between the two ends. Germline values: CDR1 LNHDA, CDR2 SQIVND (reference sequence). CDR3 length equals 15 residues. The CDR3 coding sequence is TGTGCCAGTAGTCGGCAGGGCCCACTCTATCAGCCCCAGCATTTT. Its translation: CASSRQGPLYQPQHF.

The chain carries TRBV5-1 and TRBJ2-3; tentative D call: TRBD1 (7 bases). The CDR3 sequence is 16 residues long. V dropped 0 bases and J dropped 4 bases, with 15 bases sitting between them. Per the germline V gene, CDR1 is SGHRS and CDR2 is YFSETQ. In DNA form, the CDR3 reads TGCGCCAGCAGCTTGGCCCCTACAGGGGAGGCAGATACGCAGTATTTT. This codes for CASSLAPTGEADTQYF.

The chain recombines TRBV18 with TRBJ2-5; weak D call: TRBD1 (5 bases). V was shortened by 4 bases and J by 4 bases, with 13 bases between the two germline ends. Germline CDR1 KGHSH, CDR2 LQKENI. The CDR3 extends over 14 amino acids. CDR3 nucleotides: TGTGCCAGCTCACGACGTCAGGGAAGAGAGACCCAGTACTTC. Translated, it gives CASSRRQGRETQYF.

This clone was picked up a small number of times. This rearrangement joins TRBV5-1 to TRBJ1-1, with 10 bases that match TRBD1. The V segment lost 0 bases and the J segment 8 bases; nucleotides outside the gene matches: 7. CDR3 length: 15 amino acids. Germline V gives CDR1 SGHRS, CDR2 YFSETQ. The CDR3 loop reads CASSLGGDRGLEAFF. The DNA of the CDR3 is TGCGCCAGCAGCTTGGGTGGGGACAGGGGCCTGGAAGCTTTCTTT.

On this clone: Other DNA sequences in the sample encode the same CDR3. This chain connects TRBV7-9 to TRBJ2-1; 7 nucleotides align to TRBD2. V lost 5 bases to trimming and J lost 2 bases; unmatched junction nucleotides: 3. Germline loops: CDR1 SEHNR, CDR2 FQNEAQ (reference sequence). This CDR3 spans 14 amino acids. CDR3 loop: CASSRGGTYNEQFF. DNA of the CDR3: TGTGCCAGCAGCCGCGGGGGTACCTACAATGAGCAGTTCTTC.

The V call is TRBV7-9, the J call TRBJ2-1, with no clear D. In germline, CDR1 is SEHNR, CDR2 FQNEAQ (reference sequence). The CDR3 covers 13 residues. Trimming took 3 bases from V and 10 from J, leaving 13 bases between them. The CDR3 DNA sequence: TGTGCCAGCAGCTTGGTCCTTTCGGTGGAGCAGTTCTTC. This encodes CASSLVLSVEQFF.

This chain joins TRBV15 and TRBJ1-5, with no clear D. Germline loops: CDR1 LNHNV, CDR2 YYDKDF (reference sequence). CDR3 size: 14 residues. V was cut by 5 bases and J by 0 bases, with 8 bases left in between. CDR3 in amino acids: CATSPGYSNQPQHF. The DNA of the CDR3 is TGTGCCACCAGCCCCGGGTATAGCAATCAGCCCCAGCATTTT.

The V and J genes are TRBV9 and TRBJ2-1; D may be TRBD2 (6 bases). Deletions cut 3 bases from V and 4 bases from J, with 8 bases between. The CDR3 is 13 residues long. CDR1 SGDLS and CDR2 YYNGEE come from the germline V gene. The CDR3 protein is CASSAGGYNEQFF. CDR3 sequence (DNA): TGTGCCAGCAGCGCCGGAGGGTACAATGAGCAGTTCTTC. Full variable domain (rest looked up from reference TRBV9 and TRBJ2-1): DSGVTQTPKHLITATGQRVTLRCSPRSGDLSVYWYQQSLDQGLQFLIQYYNGEERAKGNILERFSAQQFPDLHSELNLSSLELGDSALYFCASSAGGYNEQFFGPGTRLTVL.

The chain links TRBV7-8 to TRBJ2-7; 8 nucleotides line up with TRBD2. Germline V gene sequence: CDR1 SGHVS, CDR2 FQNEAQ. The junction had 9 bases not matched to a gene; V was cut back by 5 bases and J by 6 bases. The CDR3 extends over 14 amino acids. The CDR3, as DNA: TGTGCCAGCAGCCCGCCGGGACTAGGAGGCGAGCAGTACTTC. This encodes CASSPPGLGGEQYF.

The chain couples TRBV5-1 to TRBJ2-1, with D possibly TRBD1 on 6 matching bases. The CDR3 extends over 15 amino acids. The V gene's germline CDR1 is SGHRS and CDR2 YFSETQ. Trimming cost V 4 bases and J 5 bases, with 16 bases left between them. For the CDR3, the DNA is TGCGCCAGCAGCGCCACAGACAGGCCCAACAATGAGCAGTTCTTC. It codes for CASSATDRPNNEQFF.

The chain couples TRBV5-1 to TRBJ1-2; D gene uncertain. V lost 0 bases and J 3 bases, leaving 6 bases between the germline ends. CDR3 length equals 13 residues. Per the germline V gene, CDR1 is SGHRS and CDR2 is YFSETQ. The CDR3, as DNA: TGCGCCAGCAGCTTGGCTACAGACTATGGCTACACCTTC. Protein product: CASSLATDYGYTF.

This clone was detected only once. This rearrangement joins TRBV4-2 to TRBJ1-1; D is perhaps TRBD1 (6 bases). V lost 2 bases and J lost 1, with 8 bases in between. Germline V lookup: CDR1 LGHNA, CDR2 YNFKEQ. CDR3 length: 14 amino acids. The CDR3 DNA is TGTGCCAGCAGCCAACAGGGGAGGAACACTGAAGCTTTCTTT. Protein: CASSQQGRNTEAFF.

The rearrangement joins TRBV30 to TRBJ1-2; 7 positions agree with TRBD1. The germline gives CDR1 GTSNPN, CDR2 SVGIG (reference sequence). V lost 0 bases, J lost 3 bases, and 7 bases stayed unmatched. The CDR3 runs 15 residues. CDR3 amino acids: CAWSVKAGGYYGYTF. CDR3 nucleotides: TGTGCCTGGAGTGTAAAGGCAGGGGGATACTATGGCTACACCTTC.

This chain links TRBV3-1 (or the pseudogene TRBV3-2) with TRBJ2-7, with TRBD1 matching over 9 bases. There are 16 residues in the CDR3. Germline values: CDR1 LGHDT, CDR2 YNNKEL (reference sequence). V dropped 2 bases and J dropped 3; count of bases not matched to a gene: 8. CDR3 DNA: TGTGCCAGCAGCCAAAAGGACAGGGGAAGGGGCTACGAGCAGTACTTC. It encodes CASSQKDRGRGYEQYF.

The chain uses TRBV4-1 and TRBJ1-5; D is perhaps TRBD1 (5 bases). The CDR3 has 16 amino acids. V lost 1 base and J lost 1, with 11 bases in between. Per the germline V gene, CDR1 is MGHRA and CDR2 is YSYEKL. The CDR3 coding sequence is TGCGCCAGCAGCCAAGGGCAGGGTATGAGCAATCAGCCCCAGCATTTT. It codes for CASSQGQGMSNQPQHF.

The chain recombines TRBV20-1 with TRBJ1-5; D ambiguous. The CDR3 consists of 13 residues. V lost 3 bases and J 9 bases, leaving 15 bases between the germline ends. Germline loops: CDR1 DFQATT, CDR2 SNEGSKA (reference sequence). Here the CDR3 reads CSASGQRPSPQHF. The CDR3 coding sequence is TGCAGTGCTAGTGGGCAGCGGCCATCGCCCCAGCATTTT.

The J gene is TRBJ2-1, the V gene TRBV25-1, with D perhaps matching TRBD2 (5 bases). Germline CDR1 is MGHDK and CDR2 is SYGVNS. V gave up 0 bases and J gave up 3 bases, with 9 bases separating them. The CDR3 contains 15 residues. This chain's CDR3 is CASSEYRGHYNEQFF. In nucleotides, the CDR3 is TGTGCCAGCAGTGAATACAGAGGGCACTACAATGAGCAGTTCTTC. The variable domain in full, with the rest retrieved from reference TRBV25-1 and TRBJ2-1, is EADIYQTPRYLVIGTGKKITLECSQTMGHDKMYWYQQDPGMELHLIHYSYGVNSTEKGDLSSESTVSRIRTEHFPLTLESARPSHTSQYLCASSEYRGHYNEQFFGPGTRLTVL.

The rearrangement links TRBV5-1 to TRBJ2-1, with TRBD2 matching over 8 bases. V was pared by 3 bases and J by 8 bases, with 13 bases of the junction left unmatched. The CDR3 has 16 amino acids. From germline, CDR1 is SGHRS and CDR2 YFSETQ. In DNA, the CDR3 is TGCGCCAGCAGCTCGCCACTAGCGGCGCTTTGGGATGAGCAGTTCTTC. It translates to CASSSPLAALWDEQFF.

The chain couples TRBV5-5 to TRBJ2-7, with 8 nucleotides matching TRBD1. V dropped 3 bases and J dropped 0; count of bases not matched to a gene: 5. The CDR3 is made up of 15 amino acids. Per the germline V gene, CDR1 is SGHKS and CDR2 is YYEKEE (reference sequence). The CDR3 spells CASSSRDRTSYEQYF. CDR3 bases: TGTGCCAGCAGCTCCCGGGACAGGACCTCCTACGAGCAGTACTTC. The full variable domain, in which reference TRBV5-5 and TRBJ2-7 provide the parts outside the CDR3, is DAGVTQSPTHLIKTRGQQVTLRCSPISGHKSVSWYQQVLGQGPQFIFQYYEKEERGRGNFPDRFSARQFPNYSSELNVNALLLGDSALYLCASSSRDRTSYEQYFGPGTRLTVT.

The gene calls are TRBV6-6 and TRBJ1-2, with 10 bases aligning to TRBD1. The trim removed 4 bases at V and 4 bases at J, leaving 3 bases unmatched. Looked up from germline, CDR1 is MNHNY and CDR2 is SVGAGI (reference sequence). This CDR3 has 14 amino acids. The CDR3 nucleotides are TGTGCCAGCAGTTCGGGACAGGGGTCCTATGGCTACACCTTC. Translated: CASSSGQGSYGYTF.

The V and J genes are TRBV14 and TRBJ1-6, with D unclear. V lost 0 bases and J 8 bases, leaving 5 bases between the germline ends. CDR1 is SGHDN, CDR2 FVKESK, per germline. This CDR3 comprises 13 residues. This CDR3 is CASSQDGHSPLHF. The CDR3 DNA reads TGTGCCAGCAGCCAAGATGGGCATTCACCCCTCCACTTT.

The CDR3: CASSPVGGGRLLETQYF. The DNA of the CDR3 is TGCGCCAGCAGCCCAGTGGGCGGGGGGCGATTGTTAGAGACCCAGTACTTC. The chain employs TRBV5-1 and TRBJ2-5; 8 bases line up with TRBD2. CDR1 is SGHRS and CDR2 is YFSETQ in the germline V gene. The junction had 15 bases not matched to a gene; V was cut back by 4 bases and J by 4 bases. The CDR3 consists of 17 residues.

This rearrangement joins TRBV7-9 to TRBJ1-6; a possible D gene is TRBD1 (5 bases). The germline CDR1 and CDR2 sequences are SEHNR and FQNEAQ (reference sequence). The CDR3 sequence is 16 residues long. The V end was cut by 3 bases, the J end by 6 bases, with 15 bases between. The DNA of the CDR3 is TGTGCCAGCAGCTTGACCGGCTCCGGGGGTAATTCACCCCTCCACTTT. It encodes CASSLTGSGGNSPLHF.